One sample yielded the 14 T cell receptor beta chains listed below, sequenced in a study of blood T cell repertoires in COVID-19. Sequencing was performed with immunoSEQ multiplex PCR; in TCRdb, only in-frame clones are kept and a portion is missing. The sample carries 300,000 to 350,000 clones, 90% recorded once. Sequenced input: peripheral blood. Every receptor here comes from a woman in her twenties or thirties with COVID-19, enrolled during active disease.

This clone was detected a few times. J is TRBJ1-2 and V is TRBV19; the D is unclear. The CDR3 has 11 amino acids. Germline values: CDR1 LNHDA, CDR2 SQIVND (reference sequence). V was pared by 5 bases and J by 8 bases, with 9 bases between. The CDR3 DNA is TGTGCCAGTAGTTTTGTCTTGGGCTACACCTTC. Its translation is CASSFVLGYTF.

This clone came up a few times. V is TRBV5-1 and J is TRBJ1-3; D may be TRBD1 (6 bases). The V end lost 0 bases, the J end lost 0 bases, and 10 bases lay between the germline ends. The CDR3 runs 16 residues. In germline, CDR1 is SGHRS, CDR2 YFSETQ. The CDR3 loop is CASSLAGQHSGNTIYF. For the CDR3, the DNA is TGCGCCAGCAGCTTGGCCGGACAGCACTCTGGAAACACCATATATTTT.

V and J are TRBV5-1 and TRBJ2-7; 8 bases are a match to TRBD2. The germline V gene has CDR1 SGHRS and CDR2 YFSETQ. Trimming removed 0 bases from V and 5 bases from J; junction bases left unmatched: 19. The CDR3 totals 19 residues. The CDR3 DNA follows: TGCGCCAGCAGCTTGGGGGCGCATTTAGGCGGGAGGTCAGGGGACGAGCAGTACTTC. It codes for CASSLGAHLGGRSGDEQYF.

The chain employs TRBV2 and TRBJ1-2; perhaps TRBD1 as D (6 bases). The V and J ends lost 10 bases and 5 bases respectively, with 20 bases between them. CDR1 and CDR2 from the germline V gene are SNHLY and FYNNEI. This CDR3 contains 14 residues. The CDR3 loop is CATTTGRGRYGYTF. CDR3 bases: TGTGCCACGACCACAGGGAGGGGTAGATATGGCTACACCTTC.

The rearrangement uses TRBV7-2 and TRBJ2-5; tentatively, D is TRBD1 (5 bases). The CDR3 is 14 amino acids. CDR1 SGHTA and CDR2 FQGNSA come from the germline V gene. V lost 0 bases and J lost 5, with 10 bases in between. CDR3 bases: TGTGCCAGCAGCTTAGCTCCAGGGTCGGAGACCCAGTACTTC. Translating gives CASSLAPGSETQYF.

This chain uses TRBV4-2 with TRBJ1-1, with no clear D. Germline V lookup: CDR1 LGHNA, CDR2 YNFKEQ. V lost 4 bases, J lost 2 bases, and 14 bases lay in between. This CDR3 comprises 15 residues. In DNA form, the CDR3 reads TGTGCCAGCAGCCCGCGGGCAGGTGTAAACACTGAAGCTTTCTTT. Protein sequence: CASSPRAGVNTEAFF.

The V gene is TRBV30, the J gene TRBJ1-4, with 8 bases fitting TRBD1. V lost 8 bases, J lost 8 bases, and 10 bases stayed unmatched. Germline values: CDR1 GTSNPN, CDR2 SVGIG (reference sequence). This CDR3 is built from 13 residues. CDR3 bases: TGTGCCCGGAAGCGGGCAGGGGGCGAAAAACTGTTTTTT. Its translation: CARKRAGGEKLFF.

The rearrangement links TRBV29-1 to TRBJ1-3; 8 bases match TRBD1. The V and J ends lost 7 bases and 4 bases, in that order; junction bases with no gene match: 9. Germline CDR1 reads SQVTM; CDR2 reads ANQGSEA. This CDR3 contains 14 residues. The CDR3 sequence is CSALMDRAGNTIYF. In DNA form, the CDR3 reads TGCAGCGCTCTCATGGACAGGGCCGGAAACACCATATATTTT.

This clone was counted a single time. This rearrangement joins TRBV6-5 to TRBJ2-7; perhaps TRBD2 as D (7 bases). With 8 bases removed from V and 3 bases from J, the gap between germline ends came to 17 bases. The CDR3 spans 14 residues. Per the germline V gene, CDR1 is MNHEY and CDR2 is SVGAGI. Here the CDR3 DNA reads TGTGCCAGCCAAAGGGGGGGAGCCGACTACGAGCAGTACTTC. Its translation is CASQRGGADYEQYF.

J is TRBJ2-2 and V is TRBV5-1; 11 bases agree with TRBD2. Germline CDR1 reads SGHRS; CDR2 reads YFSETQ. The junction had 7 bases not matched to a gene; V was cut back by 5 bases and J by 4 bases. This CDR3 is built from 16 residues. The CDR3 here is CASSLLAGDLTGELFF. CDR3 in DNA: TGCGCCAGCAGTTTACTAGCGGGAGATCTCACCGGGGAGCTGTTTTTT.

The chain employs TRBV30 and TRBJ2-1, with D perhaps matching TRBD2 (6 bases). The ends were cut back, 5 bases at V and 6 bases at J, with 20 bases in the middle. There are 15 residues in the CDR3. The germline CDR1 and CDR2 sequences are GTSNPN and SVGIG (reference sequence). The CDR3 loop is CAWEGLTLPRNEQFF. CDR3 coding DNA: TGTGCCTGGGAGGGACTTACTCTACCCCGCAATGAGCAGTTCTTC.

The CDR3 sequence is CASSLAWIGTLNTEAFF. The CDR3 nucleotides are TGTGCCAGCAGCTTAGCATGGATCGGGACACTTAACACTGAAGCTTTCTTT. This sequence joins TRBV7-8 and TRBJ1-1; a weak D match, TRBD1 (6 bases). Per germline, CDR1 SGHVS and CDR2 FQNEAQ. Deletions cut 0 bases from V and 2 bases from J, with 16 bases between. The CDR3 is made up of 17 amino acids. The full variable domain, rest sourced from reference TRBV7-8 and TRBJ1-1, is GAGVSQSPRYKVAKRGQDVALRCDPISGHVSLFWYQQALGQGPEFLTYFQNEAQLDKSGLPSDRFFAERPEGSVSTLKIQRTQQEDSAVYLCASSLAWIGTLNTEAFFGQGTRLTVV.

The chain is built from TRBV12-3 or TRBV12-4 and TRBJ1-4; D gene uncertain. Between the trimmed V and J ends, which lost 1 base and 8 bases, there was a span of 8 bases. CDR3 length equals 13 residues. CDR3: CASSLGSWEKLFF. CDR3 in DNA: TGTGCCAGCAGTTTAGGCAGTTGGGAAAAACTGTTTTTT.

This clone is a singleton in its sample. The chain combines TRBV10-1 with TRBJ1-5, with D perhaps matching TRBD1 (5 bases). CDR1 and CDR2 (germline): WNHNN, SYGVQD (reference sequence). V dropped 0 bases and J dropped 5 bases, with 29 bases sitting between them. The CDR3 loop spans 21 amino acids. In nucleotides, the CDR3 is TGCGCCAGCAGTGAGTCGCGGGAATTTAAGGCCCGGGGCTTGATAGATCAGCCCCAGCATTTT. Translation: CASSESREFKARGLIDQPQHF.